This T cell receptor (beta chain) was profiled in a study of T-cell memory formation after mild COVID-19. TCRdb re-analysed the 5' RACE reads in MiXCR, keeping a single row per CDR3 protein. This sample has 300,000 to 350,000 distinct CDR3 sequences; over 11% occur once, and the top ten carry roughly 21%. This clonotype was counted a few times. Germline V gives CDR1 LGHNA, CDR2 YSLEER. This CDR3 is 16 amino acids long. The V end lost 1 base, the J end lost 0 bases, and 12 bases lay between the germline ends. This receptor was taken from a man aged 18 to 29 who had mild COVID-19 (a few samples of this study predate the infection). Cell type and time point are not known. V is TRBV4-3 and J is TRBJ1-1; D unclear. Input material: PBMCs or a T cell subset sorted from them (not recorded which). CDR3 amino acids: CASSQGGNDLNTEAFF. The CDR3 coding sequence is TGCGCCAGCAGCCAAGGAGGAAACGATCTGAACACTGAAGCTTTCTTT.